Listed here are 5 T cell receptor beta chains from one sample, sequenced in a study of graft-versus-host responses after intestinal transplantation. This table comes from immunoSEQ multiplex PCR, and its TCRdb copy is limited to in-frame clones, with some not included. This sample yields fewer than 20,000 clones, of which over 35% are seen a single time; under 0.95% belongs to the top ten. The specimen was alloreactive CD4+ T cells from a mixed lymphocyte reaction culture, collected before intestinal transplant. Sample subset: CFSE-low proliferating T cells sorted from approximately 6-day pre-transplant mixed lymphocyte reaction (GvH or HvG direction). The receptor set was obtained from a human patient who received an intestinal transplant.

V gene TRBV27 combines with J gene TRBJ2-3, with TRBD2 matching over 9 bases. The germline V gene encodes CDR1 MNHEY and CDR2 SMNVEV (reference sequence). The CDR3 runs to 16 residues. V dropped 0 bases and J dropped 6; count of bases not matched to a gene: 7. CDR3 nucleotides: TGTGCCAGCAGTTTATCGAGAAGCGGGGGGATTGATACGCAGTATTTT. Translating it yields CASSLSRSGGIDTQYF.

The chain joins TRBV7-9 to TRBJ1-3, with D possibly being TRBD1 (6 bases). The CDR3 spans 14 residues. The V end was cut by 11 bases, the J end by 4 bases, with 18 bases between. Germline V lookup: CDR1 SEHNR, CDR2 FQNEAQ (reference sequence). The CDR3 DNA sequence: TGTGCCTTGGGTACAGGGAATCCAGGAAACACCATATATTTT. As protein: CALGTGNPGNTIYF.

This clone was detected a few times. The chain recombines TRBV19 with TRBJ1-5; D is ambiguous. Germline CDR1 is LNHDA and CDR2 is SQIVND (reference sequence). The V end lost 5 bases, the J end lost 12 bases, and 11 bases lay between the germline ends. The CDR3 is made up of 11 amino acids. The CDR3 spells CASSSKTIQHF. As DNA, the CDR3 is TGTGCCAGTAGTTCGAAGACAATCCAGCATTTT.

CDR3 sequence reads: CASSEMGYTF. CDR3 sequence (DNA): TGTGCCAGCAGTGAAATGGGCTACACCTTC. The J gene is TRBJ1-2, the V gene TRBV6-1, with no clear D. The germline V gene has CDR1 MNHNS and CDR2 SASEGT. This CDR3 region has 10 residues. V was shortened by 2 bases and J by 8 bases, with 3 bases between the two germline ends.

The rearrangement links TRBV7-3 to TRBJ2-2, with D tentatively TRBD1 (6 bases). The CDR3 totals 16 residues. The V end lost 2 bases, the J end lost 0 bases, and 10 bases lay between the germline ends. Germline values: CDR1 SGHTA, CDR2 FQGTGA. The CDR3 sequence is CASSLSGAPNTGELFF. The CDR3 DNA reads as TGTGCCAGCAGCTTATCAGGGGCTCCGAACACCGGGGAGCTGTTTTTT. Full variable domain (outside the CDR3, taken from reference TRBV7-3 and TRBJ2-2): GAGVSQTPSNKVTEKGKYVELRCDPISGHTALYWYRQSLGQGPEFLIYFQGTGAADDSGLPNDRFFAVRPEGSVSTLKIQRTERGDSAVYLCASSLSGAPNTGELFFGEGSRLTVL.